This T cell receptor (beta chain) was found in a study of HIV-infected patients and healthy controls. Reverse transcription used 450 to 650 ng RNA and constant-region primers for alpha and beta. Alpha and beta chain libraries were made separately by chain-specific third strand synthesis with multiplexing indices. The library got P5 and P7 elements plus a second index, then an approximately 23-cycle PCR. TCRdb independently ran MiXCR on the 5' RACE reads; one entry per CDR3 protein. Counted here are 5,000 to 6,500 distinct CDR3 sequences, around 20% occurring once; the ten biggest clones make up just under 30%. Follow-up blood was drawn about 14 weeks, roughly three months, after antiretroviral therapy began. The repertoire came from unfractionated whole blood and reflected all unsorted peripheral T cells. The junction had 9 bases not matched to a gene; V was cut back by 3 bases and J by 6 bases. The CDR3 runs 15 residues. Germline CDR1 is SGHRS and CDR2 is YFSETQ.

The source is an adult with HIV infection. The chain joins TRBV5-1 to TRBJ1-5; 7 nucleotides align to TRBD1. The sequencing here drew on blood, taken during antiretroviral therapy. This CDR3 reads CASSSGGTEGQPQHF. The CDR3 bases are TGCGCCAGCAGCTCGGGCGGGACAGAGGGTCAGCCCCAGCATTTT.